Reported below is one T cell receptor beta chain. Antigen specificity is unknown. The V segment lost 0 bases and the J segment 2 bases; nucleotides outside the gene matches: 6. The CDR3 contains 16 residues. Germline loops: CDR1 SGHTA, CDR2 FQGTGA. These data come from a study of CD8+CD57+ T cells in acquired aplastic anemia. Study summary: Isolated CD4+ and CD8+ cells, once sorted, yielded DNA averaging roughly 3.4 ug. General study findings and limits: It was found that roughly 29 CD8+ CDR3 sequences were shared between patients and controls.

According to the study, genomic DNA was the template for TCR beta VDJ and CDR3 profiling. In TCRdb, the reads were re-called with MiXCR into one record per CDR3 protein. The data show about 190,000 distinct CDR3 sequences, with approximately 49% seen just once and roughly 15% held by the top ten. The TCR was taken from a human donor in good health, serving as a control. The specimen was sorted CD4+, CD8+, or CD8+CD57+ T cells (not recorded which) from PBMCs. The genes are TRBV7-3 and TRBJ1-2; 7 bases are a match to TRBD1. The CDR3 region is CASSLTGQKSNYGYTF. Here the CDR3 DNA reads TGTGCCAGCAGCTTAACGGGACAGAAGTCCAACTATGGCTACACCTTC.